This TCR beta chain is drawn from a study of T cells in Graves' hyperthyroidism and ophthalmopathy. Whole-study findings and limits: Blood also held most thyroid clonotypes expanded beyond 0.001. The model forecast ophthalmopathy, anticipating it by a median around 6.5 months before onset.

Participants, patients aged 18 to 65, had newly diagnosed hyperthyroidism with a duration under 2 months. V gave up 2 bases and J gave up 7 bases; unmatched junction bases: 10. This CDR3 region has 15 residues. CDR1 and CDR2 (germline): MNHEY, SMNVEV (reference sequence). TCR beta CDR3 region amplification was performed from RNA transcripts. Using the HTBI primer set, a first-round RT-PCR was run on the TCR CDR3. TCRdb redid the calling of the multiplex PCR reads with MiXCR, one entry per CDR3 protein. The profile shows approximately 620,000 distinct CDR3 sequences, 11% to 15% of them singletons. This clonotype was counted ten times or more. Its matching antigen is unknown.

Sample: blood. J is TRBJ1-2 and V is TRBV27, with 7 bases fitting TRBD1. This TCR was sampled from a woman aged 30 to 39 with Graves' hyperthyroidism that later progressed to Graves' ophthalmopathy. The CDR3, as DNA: TGTGCCAGCAGTTTAGCCCCAACAGGGGAGACTGGCTACACCTTC. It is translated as CASSLAPTGETGYTF.